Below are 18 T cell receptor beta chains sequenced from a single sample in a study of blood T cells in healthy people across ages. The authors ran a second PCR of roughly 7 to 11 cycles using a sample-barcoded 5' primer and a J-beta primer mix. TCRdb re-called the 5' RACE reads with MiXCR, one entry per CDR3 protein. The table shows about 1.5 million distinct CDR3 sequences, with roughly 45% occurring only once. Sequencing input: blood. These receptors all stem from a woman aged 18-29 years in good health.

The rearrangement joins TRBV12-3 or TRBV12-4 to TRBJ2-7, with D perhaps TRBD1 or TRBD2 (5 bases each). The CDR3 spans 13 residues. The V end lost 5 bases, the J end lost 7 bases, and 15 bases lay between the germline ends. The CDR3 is CASSGTWGLEQYF. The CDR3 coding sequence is TGTGCCAGCAGTGGGACGTGGGGTCTGGAGCAGTACTTC.

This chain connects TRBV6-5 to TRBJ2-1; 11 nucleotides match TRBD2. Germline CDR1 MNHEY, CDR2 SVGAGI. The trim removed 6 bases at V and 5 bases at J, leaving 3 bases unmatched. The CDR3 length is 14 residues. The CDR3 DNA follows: TGTGCCAGCAGGGAGGGACTAGCGGACAATGAGCAGTTCTTC. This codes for CASREGLADNEQFF.

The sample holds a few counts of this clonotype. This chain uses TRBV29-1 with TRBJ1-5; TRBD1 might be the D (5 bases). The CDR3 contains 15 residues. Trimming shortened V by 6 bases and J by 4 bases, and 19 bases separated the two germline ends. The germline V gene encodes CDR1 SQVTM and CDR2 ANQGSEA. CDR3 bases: TGCAGCGTCGAGCGCCGGGACTATACAAATCAGCCCCAGCATTTT. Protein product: CSVERRDYTNQPQHF. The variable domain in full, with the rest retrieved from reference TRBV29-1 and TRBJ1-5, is SAVISQKPSRDICQRGTSLTIQCQVDSQVTMMFWYRQQPGQSLTLIATANQGSEATYESGFVIDKFPISRPNLTFSTLTVSNMSPEDSSIYLCSVERRDYTNQPQHFGDGTRLSIL.

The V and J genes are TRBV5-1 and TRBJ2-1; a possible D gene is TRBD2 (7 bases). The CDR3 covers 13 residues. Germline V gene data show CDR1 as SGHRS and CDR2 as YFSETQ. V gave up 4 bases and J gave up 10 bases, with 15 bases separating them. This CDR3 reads CASSVGGGREQFF. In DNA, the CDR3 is TGCGCCAGCAGCGTGGGGGGGGGCCGGGAGCAGTTCTTC.

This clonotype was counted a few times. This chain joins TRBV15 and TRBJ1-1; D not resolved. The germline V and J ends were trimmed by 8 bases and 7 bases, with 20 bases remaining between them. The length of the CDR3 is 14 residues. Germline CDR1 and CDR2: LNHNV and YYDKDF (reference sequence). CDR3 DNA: TGTGCCACCCAAGCGGGCCCCCTACTTATTGAAGCTTTCTTT. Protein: CATQAGPLLIEAFF.

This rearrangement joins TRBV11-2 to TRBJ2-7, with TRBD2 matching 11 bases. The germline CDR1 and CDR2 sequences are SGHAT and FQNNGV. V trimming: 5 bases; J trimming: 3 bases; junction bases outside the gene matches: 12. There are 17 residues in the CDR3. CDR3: CASSLTAQTSGNYEQYF. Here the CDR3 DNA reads TGTGCCAGCAGCCTTACCGCCCAGACTAGCGGGAACTACGAGCAGTACTTC.

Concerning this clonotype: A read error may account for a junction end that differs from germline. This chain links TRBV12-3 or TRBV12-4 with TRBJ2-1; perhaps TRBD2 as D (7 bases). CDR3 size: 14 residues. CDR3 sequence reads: CASSSRTGGFQQFF. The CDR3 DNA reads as TGTGCCAGTAGTTCCAGGACGGGGGGCTTTCAGCAGTTCTTC.

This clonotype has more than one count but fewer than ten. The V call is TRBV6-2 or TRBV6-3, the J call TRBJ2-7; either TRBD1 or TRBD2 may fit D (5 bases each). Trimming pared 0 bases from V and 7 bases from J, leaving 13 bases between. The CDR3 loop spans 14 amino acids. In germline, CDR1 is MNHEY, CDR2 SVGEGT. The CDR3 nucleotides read TGTGCCAGCAGTTACTCATGGGACGGCAATGAGCAGTACTTC. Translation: CASSYSWDGNEQYF.

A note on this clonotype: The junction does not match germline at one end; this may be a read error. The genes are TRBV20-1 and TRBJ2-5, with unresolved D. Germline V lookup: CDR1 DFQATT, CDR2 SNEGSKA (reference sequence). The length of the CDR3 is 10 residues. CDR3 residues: CIADQETQYF. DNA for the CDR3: TGCATTGCAGACCAGGAGACCCAGTACTTC.

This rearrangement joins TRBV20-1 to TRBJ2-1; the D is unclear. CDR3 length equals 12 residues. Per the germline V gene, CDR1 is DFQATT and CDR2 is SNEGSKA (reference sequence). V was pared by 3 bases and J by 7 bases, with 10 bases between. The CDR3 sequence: CSASPRLNEQFF. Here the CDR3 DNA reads TGCAGTGCTAGTCCCAGGCTAAATGAGCAGTTCTTC.

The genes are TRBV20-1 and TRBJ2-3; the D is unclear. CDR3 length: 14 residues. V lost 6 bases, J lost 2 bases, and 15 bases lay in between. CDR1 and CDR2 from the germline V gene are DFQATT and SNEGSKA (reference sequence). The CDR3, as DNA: TGCAGTGCCTCGGGCGGCCAAGTCACAGATACGCAGTATTTT. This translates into CSASGGQVTDTQYF.

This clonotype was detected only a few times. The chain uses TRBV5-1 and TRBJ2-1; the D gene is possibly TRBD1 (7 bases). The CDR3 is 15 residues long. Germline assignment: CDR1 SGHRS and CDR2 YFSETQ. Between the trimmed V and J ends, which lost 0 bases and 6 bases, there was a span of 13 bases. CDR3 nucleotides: TGCGCCAGCAGCTTGGATCGACAGGGAGGCAATGAGCAGTTCTTC. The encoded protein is CASSLDRQGGNEQFF.

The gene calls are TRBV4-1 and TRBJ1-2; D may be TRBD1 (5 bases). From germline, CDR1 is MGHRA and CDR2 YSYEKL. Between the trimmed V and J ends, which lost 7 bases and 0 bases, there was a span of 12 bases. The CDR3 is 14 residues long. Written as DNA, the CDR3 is TGCGCCAGCAACCCCACAGGAGCTAACTATGGCTACACCTTC. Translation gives CASNPTGANYGYTF.

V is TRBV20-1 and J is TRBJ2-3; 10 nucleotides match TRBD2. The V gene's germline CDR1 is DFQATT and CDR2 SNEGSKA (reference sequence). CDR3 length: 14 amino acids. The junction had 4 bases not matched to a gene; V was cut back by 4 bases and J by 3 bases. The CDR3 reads CSAMSGRETDTQYF. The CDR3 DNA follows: TGCAGTGCTATGAGCGGGAGGGAGACAGATACGCAGTATTTT.

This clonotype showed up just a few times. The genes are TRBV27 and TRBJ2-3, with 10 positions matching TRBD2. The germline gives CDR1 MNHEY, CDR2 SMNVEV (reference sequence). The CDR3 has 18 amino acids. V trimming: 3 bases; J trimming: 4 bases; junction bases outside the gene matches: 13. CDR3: CASSFLGASGSVSDTQYF. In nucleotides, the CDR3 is TGTGCCAGCAGTTTCCTGGGGGCTAGCGGGAGTGTATCAGATACGCAGTATTTT.

This CDR3 reads CASSSGTGGDSPLHF. In DNA, the CDR3 is TGTGCCAGCAGTTCCGGGACAGGGGGCGATTCACCCCTCCACTTT. The chain couples TRBV6-1 to TRBJ1-6; 12 nucleotides align to TRBD1. The CDR3 loop spans 15 amino acids. Germline V gene sequence: CDR1 MNHNS, CDR2 SASEGT. The V and J ends lost 5 bases and 8 bases, in that order; junction bases with no gene match: 4.

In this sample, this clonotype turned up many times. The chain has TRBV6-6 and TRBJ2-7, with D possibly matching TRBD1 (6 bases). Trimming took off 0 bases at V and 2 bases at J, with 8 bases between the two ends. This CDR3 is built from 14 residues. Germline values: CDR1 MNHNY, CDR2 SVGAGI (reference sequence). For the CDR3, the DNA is TGTGCCAGCAGTTACTCACAGGGAACCTACGAGCAGTACTTC. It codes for CASSYSQGTYEQYF.

In nucleotides, the CDR3 is TGCAGTGCTCGGTCGACTAGCGGGAGGGCCGGCAGCTACAATGAGCAGTTCTTC. It is translated as CSARSTSGRAGSYNEQFF. The chain recombines TRBV20-1 with TRBJ2-1; 14 nucleotides line up with TRBD2. This CDR3 has 18 amino acids. With 5 bases clipped from V and 3 bases from J, the junction kept 12 bases outside the gene matches. Looked up from germline, CDR1 is DFQATT and CDR2 is SNEGSKA (reference sequence).